The following is a TCR beta chain sequence with its context. Its specificity is unknown. The record originates from a study of T cell responses to AZD1222 COVID-19 vaccine. Findings and limits, study-wide: Spike was spanned by vaccine-associated CD4 TCRs, which were dominant at 160-218 and 743-854. Seropositive at baseline were only 5 or 6 AZD1222 recipients. Unmutated variant regions reportedly attract nearly half of all spike-specific TCRs.

Some clones are missing from TCRdb's copy, which holds only in-frame ones; the method was immunoSEQ multiplex PCR. The table lists approximately 120,000 clones, 92% of them singletons. The CDR3 sequence is 14 residues long. Germline V lookup: CDR1 KGHSH, CDR2 LQKENI. After removal of 8 bases from V and 2 bases from J, the junction contained 6 bases not matched to a gene. The TCR sequence derives from an adult in good health. The rearrangement links TRBV18 to TRBJ2-5, with TRBD1 matching over 9 bases. The sample consisted of peripheral blood, taken on day 0 of AZD1222 vaccination. DNA of the CDR3: TGTGCCAGCCAGGGACAGGGTATGCAAGAGACCCAGTACTTC. As protein: CASQGQGMQETQYF.